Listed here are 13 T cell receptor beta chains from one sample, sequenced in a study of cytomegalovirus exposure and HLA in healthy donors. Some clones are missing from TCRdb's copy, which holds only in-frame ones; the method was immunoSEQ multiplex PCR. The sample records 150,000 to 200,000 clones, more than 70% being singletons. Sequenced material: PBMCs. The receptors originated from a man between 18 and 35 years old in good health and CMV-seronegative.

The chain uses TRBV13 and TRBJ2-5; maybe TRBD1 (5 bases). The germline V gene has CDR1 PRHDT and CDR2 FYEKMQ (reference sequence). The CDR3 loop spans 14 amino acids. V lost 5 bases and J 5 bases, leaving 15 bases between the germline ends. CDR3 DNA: TGTGCCAGCAGCGTCTCACAGGTTAAGGAGACCCAGTACTTC. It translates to CASSVSQVKETQYF.

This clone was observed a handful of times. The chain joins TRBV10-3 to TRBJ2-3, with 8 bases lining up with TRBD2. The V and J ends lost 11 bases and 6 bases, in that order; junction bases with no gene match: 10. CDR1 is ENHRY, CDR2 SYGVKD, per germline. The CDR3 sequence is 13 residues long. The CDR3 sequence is CAAGGGSSDTQYF. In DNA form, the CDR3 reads TGTGCCGCGGGCGGGGGGTCTTCGGATACGCAGTATTTT.

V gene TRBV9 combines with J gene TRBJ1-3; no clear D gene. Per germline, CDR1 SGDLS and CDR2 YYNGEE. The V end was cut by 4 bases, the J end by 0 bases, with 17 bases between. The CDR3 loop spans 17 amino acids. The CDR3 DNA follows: TGTGCCAGCAGCTCTAGTGAGAGGGCGAGCTCTGGAAACACCATATATTTT. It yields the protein CASSSSERASSGNTIYF.

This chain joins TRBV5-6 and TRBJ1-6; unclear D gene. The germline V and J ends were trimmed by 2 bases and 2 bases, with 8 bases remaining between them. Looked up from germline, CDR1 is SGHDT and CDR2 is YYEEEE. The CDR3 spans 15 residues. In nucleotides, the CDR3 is TGTGCCAGCAGCTTAACGGGTGCCTATAATTCACCCCTCCACTTT. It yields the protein CASSLTGAYNSPLHF.

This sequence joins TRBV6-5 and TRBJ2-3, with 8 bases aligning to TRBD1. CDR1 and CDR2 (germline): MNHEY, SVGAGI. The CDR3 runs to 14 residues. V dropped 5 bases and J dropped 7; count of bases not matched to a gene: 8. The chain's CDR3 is CASSPGQGPNTQYF. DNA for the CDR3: TGTGCCAGCAGTCCCGGACAGGGCCCCAATACGCAGTATTTT.

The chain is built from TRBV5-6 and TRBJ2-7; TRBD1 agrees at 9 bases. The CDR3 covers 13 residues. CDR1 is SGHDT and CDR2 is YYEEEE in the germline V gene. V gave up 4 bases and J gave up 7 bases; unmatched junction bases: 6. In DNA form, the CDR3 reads TGTGCCAGCAGCCAGGACAGGGGAGGGGAGCAGTACGTC. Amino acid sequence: CASSQDRGGEQYV.

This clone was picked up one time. The CDR3 protein is CASSRYQGTNTEAFF. In nucleotides, the CDR3 is TGTGCCAGCTCCCGCTATCAGGGTACGAACACTGAAGCTTTCTTT. The chain employs TRBV18 and TRBJ1-1; TRBD1 is a possible D gene (5 bases). Germline V gene data show CDR1 as KGHSH and CDR2 as LQKENI. The CDR3 is 15 residues long. Deletions cut 6 bases from V and 1 base from J, with 15 bases between.

The CDR3 region is CASSLLLSGGYGYTF. Written as DNA, the CDR3 is TGTGCCAGCAGTTTACTTTTGTCGGGTGGCTATGGCTACACCTTC. The chain couples TRBV28 to TRBJ1-2; D unresolved. Germline CDR1 MDHEN, CDR2 SYDVKM. V was clipped by 2 bases and J by 4 bases, with 14 bases between them. The CDR3 is 15 amino acids.

In nucleotides, the CDR3 is TGTGCCAGATCCCTAGCGAGAATGGGTACAGATACGCAGTATTTT. Its translation: CARSLARMGTDTQYF. This sequence joins TRBV2 and TRBJ2-3; weak D call: TRBD2 (6 bases). In germline, CDR1 is SNHLY, CDR2 FYNNEI. The germline V and J ends were trimmed by 9 bases and 3 bases, with 19 bases remaining between them. This CDR3 comprises 15 residues.

In DNA, the CDR3 is TGTGCCAGCAGTTCGGCAGGGATTGGTCAGCCCCAGCATTTT. It encodes CASSSAGIGQPQHF. The chain has TRBV2 and TRBJ1-5; a weak D match, TRBD1 (5 bases). Germline lookup yields CDR1 SNHLY and CDR2 FYNNEI. The CDR3 runs to 14 residues. The ends were cut back, 5 bases at V and 6 bases at J, with 14 bases in the middle. The full variable domain, with the rest looked up from reference TRBV2 and TRBJ1-5, is EPEVTQTPSHQVTQMGQEVILRCVPISNHLYFYWYRQILGQKVEFLVSFYNNEISEKSEIFDDQFSVERPDGSNFTLKIRSTKLEDSAMYFCASSSAGIGQPQHFGDGTRLSIL.

DNA for the CDR3: TGTGCCAGCAGTTCATCCGGGGACACTCCTAACTATGGCTACACCTTC. It yields the protein CASSSSGDTPNYGYTF. The V and J genes are TRBV28 and TRBJ1-2, with D possibly matching TRBD1 (6 bases). Germline V lookup: CDR1 MDHEN, CDR2 SYDVKM. Trimming pared 4 bases from V and 0 bases from J, leaving 15 bases between. The CDR3 loop spans 16 amino acids.

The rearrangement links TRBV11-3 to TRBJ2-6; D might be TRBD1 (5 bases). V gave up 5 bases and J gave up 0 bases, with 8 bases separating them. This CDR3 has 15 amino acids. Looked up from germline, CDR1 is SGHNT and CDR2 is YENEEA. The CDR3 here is CASSQDSSGANVLTF. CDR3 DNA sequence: TGTGCCAGCAGCCAAGACAGCTCTGGGGCCAACGTCCTGACTTTC. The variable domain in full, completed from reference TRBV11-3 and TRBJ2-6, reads EAGVVQSPRYKIIEKKQPVAFWCNPISGHNTLYWYLQNLGQGPELLIRYENEEAVDDSQLPKDRFSAERLKGVDSTLKIQPAELGDSAVYLCASSQDSSGANVLTFGAGSRLTVL.

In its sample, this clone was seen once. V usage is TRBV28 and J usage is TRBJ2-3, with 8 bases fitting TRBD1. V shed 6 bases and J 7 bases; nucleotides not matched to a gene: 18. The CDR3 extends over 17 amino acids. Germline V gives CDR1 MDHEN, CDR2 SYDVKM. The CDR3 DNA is TGTGCCAGCAGCTCGGGACAGGTACTTATTGTTGGCAATACGCAGTATTTT. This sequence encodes CASSSGQVLIVGNTQYF.